Included here is one T cell receptor beta chain sequence, with context. The antigen is undetermined. V trimming: 4 bases; J trimming: 5 bases; junction bases outside the gene matches: 10. The CDR3 sequence is 15 residues long. The germline gives CDR1 SGHRS, CDR2 YFSETQ. The source of the sample is a study of T-cell memory formation after mild COVID-19. General study results and limits: Second-wave clones reaching peak frequency on day 37 lacked confirmed SARS-CoV-2 specificity.

TCRdb itself ran the 5' RACE reads through MiXCR, one entry per CDR3 protein. Of a few hundred thousand distinct CDR3 sequences listed, approximately 25% were seen once; the top ten hold around 9%. The V and J genes are TRBV5-1 and TRBJ2-7; 9 bases agree with TRBD1. The TCR sequence derives from an adult woman who had mild COVID-19 (a few samples of this study predate the infection). Cell type and time point are not known. The specimen was PBMCs or a T cell subset sorted from them (not recorded which). For the CDR3, the DNA is TGCGCCAGCAGCACAGTCGACAGGGGGATCAACGAGCAGTACTTC. Protein: CASSTVDRGINEQYF.